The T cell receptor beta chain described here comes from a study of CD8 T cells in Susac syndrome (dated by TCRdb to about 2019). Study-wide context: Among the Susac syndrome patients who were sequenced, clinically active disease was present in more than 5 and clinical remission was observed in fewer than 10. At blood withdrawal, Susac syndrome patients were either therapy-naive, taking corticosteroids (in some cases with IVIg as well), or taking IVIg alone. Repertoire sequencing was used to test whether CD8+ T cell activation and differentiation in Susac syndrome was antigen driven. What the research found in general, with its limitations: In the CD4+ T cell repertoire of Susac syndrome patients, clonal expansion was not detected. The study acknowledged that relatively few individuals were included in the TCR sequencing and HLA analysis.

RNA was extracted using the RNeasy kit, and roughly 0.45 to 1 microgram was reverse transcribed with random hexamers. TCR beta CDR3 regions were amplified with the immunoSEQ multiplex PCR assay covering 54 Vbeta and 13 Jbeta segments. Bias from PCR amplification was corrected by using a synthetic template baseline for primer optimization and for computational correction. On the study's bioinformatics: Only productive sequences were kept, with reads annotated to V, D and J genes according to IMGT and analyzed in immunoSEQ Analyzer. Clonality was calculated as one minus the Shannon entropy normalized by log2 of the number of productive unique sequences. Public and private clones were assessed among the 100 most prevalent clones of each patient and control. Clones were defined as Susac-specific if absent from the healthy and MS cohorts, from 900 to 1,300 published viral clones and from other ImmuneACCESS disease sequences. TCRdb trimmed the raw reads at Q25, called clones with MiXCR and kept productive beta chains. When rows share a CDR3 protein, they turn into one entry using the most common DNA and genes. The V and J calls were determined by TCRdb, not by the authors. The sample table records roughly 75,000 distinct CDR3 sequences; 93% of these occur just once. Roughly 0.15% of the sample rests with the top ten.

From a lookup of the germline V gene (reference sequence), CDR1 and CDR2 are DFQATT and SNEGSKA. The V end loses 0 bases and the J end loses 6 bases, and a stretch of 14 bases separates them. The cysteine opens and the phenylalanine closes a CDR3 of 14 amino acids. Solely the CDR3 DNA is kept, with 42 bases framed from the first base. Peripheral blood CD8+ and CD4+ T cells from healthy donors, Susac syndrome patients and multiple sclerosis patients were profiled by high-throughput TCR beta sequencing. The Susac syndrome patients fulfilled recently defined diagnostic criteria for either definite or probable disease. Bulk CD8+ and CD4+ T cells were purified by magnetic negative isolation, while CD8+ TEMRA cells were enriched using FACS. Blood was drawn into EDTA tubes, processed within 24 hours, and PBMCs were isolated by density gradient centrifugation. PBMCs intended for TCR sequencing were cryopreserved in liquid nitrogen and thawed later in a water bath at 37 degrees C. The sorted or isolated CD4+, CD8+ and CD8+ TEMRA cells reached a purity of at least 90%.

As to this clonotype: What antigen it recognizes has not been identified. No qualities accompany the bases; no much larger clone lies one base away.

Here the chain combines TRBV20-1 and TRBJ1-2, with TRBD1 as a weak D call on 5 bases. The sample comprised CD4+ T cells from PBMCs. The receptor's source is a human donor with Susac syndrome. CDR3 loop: CSARDFRQGDGYTF. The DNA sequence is TGCAGTGCTAGAGACTTCAGGCAGGGCGATGGCTACACCTTC.